This TCR beta chain comes out of a study of cytomegalovirus exposure and HLA in healthy donors. Study-level information: Genotyping of roughly 400 donors showed that around 81% belonged to the Caucasian-associated ancestry cluster.

The ends lost 0 bases at V and 0 bases at J; junction bases unmatched: 5. The CDR3 is 16 residues long. Germline loops: CDR1 SGDLS, CDR2 YYNGEE. A multiplex PCR was run with 60 Vbeta primers and 13 Jbeta primers. Original data processing: Per a later analysis, the number of unique TCR beta chains was some 80 million, of which 9 million to 12 million were shared. Only in-frame clones appear in the TCRdb table, and some are missing; sequencing was by immunoSEQ multiplex PCR. V and J calls and clone size are those listed in that table; D and trimming were worked out from the DNA. Of approximately 160,000 clones in the sample, roughly four fifths were seen once. Only a few counts were recorded for this clone. Its antigen is not identified. Study findings and constraints: Follow-up analysis found HLA locus-dependent TCR association rates, highest for DRB1 and lowest for HLA-C. Fewer N-insertions than the roughly 670-donor mean were reportedly shown by an Asian-associated ancestry cluster in a later analysis.

The origin of this receptor is a man between 45 and 60 years old in good health and CMV-seropositive. The chain uses TRBV9 and TRBJ2-5, with TRBD2 matching 7 bases. Sequencing used PBMCs. CDR3 region: CASSVGSGEYQETQYF. The CDR3 coding sequence is TGTGCCAGCAGCGTAGGGAGCGGGGAGTACCAAGAGACCCAGTACTTC.